This T cell receptor (beta chain) is from a study of cytomegalovirus exposure and HLA in healthy donors. The wider study: In an earlier analysis, around 100 million unique TCR beta sequences were found from some 180 million T cells.

The CDR3 is made up of 15 amino acids. Germline V gene data show CDR1 as GTSNPN and CDR2 as SVGIG (reference sequence). V shed 4 bases and J 5 bases; nucleotides not matched to a gene: 9. PCR amplification relied on 60 Vbeta primers (plus 13 Jbeta primers). Measured with immunoSEQ multiplex PCR; TCRdb has only the in-frame clones, and not every one. The repertoire holds 100,000 to 150,000 clones, with 73% as singletons. The donors comprised healthy bone marrow donors. The rearrangement links TRBV30 to TRBJ1-5, with 9 bases matching TRBD1. The TCR was taken from a woman in her thirties or forties in good health and CMV-seropositive. The sample was PBMCs. CDR3 nucleotide sequence: TGTGCCTGGAAAAGGGTGGGACAGGGAGATCAGCCCCAGCATTTT. Translating it yields CAWKRVGQGDQPQHF.